Presented here are 17 T cell receptor beta chains from one specimen sequenced in a study of blood T cell repertoires in COVID-19 (dated by TCRdb to 2019 to 2021). The library was made by the immunoSEQ multiplex PCR assay. What TCRdb holds here is the immuneACCESS table cut down to in-frame rearrangements. Part of the clones is not present; checked against another copy, under half of the missing clones reflect an unresolved V gene, and the others are unexplained. The sample table records about 160,000 clones; over 75% of these occur just once. The ten largest clones represent 11% of the sample. The sequenced sample was peripheral blood. The receptor set was obtained from a human donor in a cohort sampled during active COVID-19.

The chain employs TRBV28 and TRBJ1-2; TRBD1 matches at 7 bases. This CDR3 is built from 15 residues. CDR1 is MDHEN, CDR2 SYDVKM, per germline. The ends lost 4 bases at V and 8 bases at J; junction bases unmatched: 13. CDR3 nucleotides: TGTGCCAGCAGTTCACAGGGGCGCGACTTTGGGGGCTACACCTTC. Protein: CASSSQGRDFGGYTF.

This clone came up once. The chain recombines TRBV7-8 with TRBJ2-2, with D possibly being TRBD1 (5 bases). Trimming pared 0 bases from V and 1 base from J, leaving 12 bases between. The CDR3 covers 17 residues. The germline V gene encodes CDR1 SGHVS and CDR2 FQNEAQ. CDR3 sequence: CASSLAPGYVNTGELFF. The CDR3 coding sequence is TGTGCCAGCAGCTTAGCTCCAGGGTACGTGAACACCGGGGAGCTGTTTTTT. Full variable domain (missing parts from reference TRBV7-8 and TRBJ2-2): GAGVSQSPRYKVAKRGQDVALRCDPISGHVSLFWYQQALGQGPEFLTYFQNEAQLDKSGLPSDRFFAERPEGSVSTLKIQRTQQEDSAVYLCASSLAPGYVNTGELFFGEGSRLTVL.

The chain is built from TRBV6-2 or TRBV6-3 and TRBJ2-7; 10 bases map to TRBD1. This CDR3 comprises 15 residues. J was trimmed by 1 base and V by 4 bases; bases with no gene match: 4. CDR1 is MNHEY, CDR2 SVGEGT, per germline. The CDR3 reads CASSSGQGSSYEQYF. CDR3 coding DNA: TGTGCCAGCAGTTCGGGACAGGGGAGTTCCTACGAGCAGTACTTC.

This chain links TRBV19 with TRBJ2-1, with D tentatively TRBD2 (6 bases). Trimming removed 3 bases from V and 8 bases from J, with 17 bases in between. This CDR3 contains 15 residues. From germline, CDR1 is LNHDA and CDR2 SQIVND (reference sequence). The CDR3 bases are TGTGCCAGTAGTATCGTTGGACTAAACCTCCATGAGCAGTTCTTC. This gives the protein CASSIVGLNLHEQFF.

This clone has only a few counts. V is TRBV20-1 and J is TRBJ1-2; D call uncertain. CDR1 DFQATT and CDR2 SNEGSKA come from the germline V gene (reference sequence). This CDR3 spans 10 amino acids. The V end was cut by 5 bases, the J end by 8 bases, with 9 bases between. In DNA, the CDR3 is TGCAGTGCTTCGAACCGGGGCTACACCTTC. This translates into CSASNRGYTF.

The CDR3 nucleotides are TGCGCCAGCAGCCCCGAGAGGCTACTAGCGGGCTACAATGAGCAGTTCTTC. Protein: CASSPERLLAGYNEQFF. The V call is TRBV4-3, the J call TRBJ2-1, with 9 bases identical to TRBD2. This CDR3 spans 17 amino acids. Germline-derived CDR1 and CDR2 are LGHNA and YSLEER. Germline trimming cut 4 bases from V and 3 bases from J; bases unmatched to any gene: 10.

The chain recombines TRBV4-3 with TRBJ2-7; 9 nucleotides align to TRBD2. CDR1 is LGHNA and CDR2 is YSLEER in the germline V gene. Trimming took 0 bases from V and 0 from J; bases not matched to a gene: 9. This CDR3 has 18 residues. CDR3 nucleotides: TGCGCCAGCAGCCAAGAAGGATCTAGCGGGACTCGCTCCTACGAGCAGTACTTC. Its translation: CASSQEGSSGTRSYEQYF.

This chain connects TRBV18 to TRBJ2-1; tentatively, D is TRBD1 (5 bases). The V and J ends lost 1 base and 10 bases respectively, with 8 bases between them. Germline CDR1 KGHSH, CDR2 LQKENI. The CDR3 has 12 residues. The CDR3 loop is CASSPQGPEQFF. The CDR3 coding sequence is TGTGCCAGCTCACCACAGGGGCCCGAGCAGTTCTTC.

This chain uses TRBV9 with TRBJ2-7; D not certain. V was shortened by 0 bases and J by 5 bases, with 9 bases between the two germline ends. Germline CDR1 reads SGDLS; CDR2 reads YYNGEE. The CDR3 consists of 13 residues. Written as DNA, the CDR3 is TGTGCCAGCAGCGTAGTAGACACCGACGAGCAGTACTTC. Its protein product is CASSVVDTDEQYF. Combining the CDR3 with reference TRBV9 and TRBJ2-7 gives the whole variable domain DSGVTQTPKHLITATGQRVTLRCSPRSGDLSVYWYQQSLDQGLQFLIQYYNGEERAKGNILERFSAQQFPDLHSELNLSSLELGDSALYFCASSVVDTDEQYFGPGTRLTVT.

This clone was recorded only once. The V call is TRBV11-2, the J call TRBJ2-7; D is uncertain. Germline CDR1 and CDR2: SGHAT and FQNNGV. The CDR3 is 12 residues long. V gave up 0 bases and J gave up 10 bases, with 10 bases separating them. CDR3 sequence: CASSLEQLSQYF. The CDR3 bases are TGTGCCAGCAGCTTAGAACAGCTCTCTCAGTACTTC. The full variable domain, in which reference TRBV11-2 and TRBJ2-7 provide the parts outside the CDR3, is EAGVAQSPRYKIIEKRQSVAFWCNPISGHATLYWYQQILGQGPKLLIQFQNNGVVDDSQLPKDRFSAERLKGVDSTLKIQPAKLEDSAVYLCASSLEQLSQYFGPGTRLTVT.

This chain links TRBV3-1 (or the pseudogene TRBV3-2) with TRBJ1-2, with TRBD1 matching over 10 bases. CDR1 and CDR2 from the germline V gene are LGHDT and YNNKEL (reference sequence). Germline trimming cut 4 bases from V and 8 bases from J; bases unmatched to any gene: 7. The CDR3 has 14 residues. This chain's CDR3 is CASSPPGQGGGYTF. The CDR3 DNA is TGTGCCAGCAGCCCTCCAGGACAGGGGGGCGGCTACACCTTC.

V and J are TRBV5-1 and TRBJ1-6, with 8 bases aligning to TRBD1. The germline CDR1 and CDR2 sequences are SGHRS and YFSETQ. The CDR3 extends over 16 amino acids. V shed 4 bases and J 7 bases; nucleotides not matched to a gene: 10. This CDR3 reads CASSPRTGYQNSPLHF. The CDR3 nucleotides are TGCGCCAGCAGCCCAAGGACAGGGTATCAAAATTCACCCCTCCACTTT.

The V and J genes are TRBV7-2 and TRBJ2-3, with 16 bases aligning to TRBD2. The ends lost 5 bases at V and 9 bases at J; junction bases unmatched: 5. The CDR3 is 15 residues long. The V gene's germline CDR1 is SGHTA and CDR2 FQGNSA. CDR3 protein: CASSPGLAGGGTQYF. The CDR3 DNA reads TGTGCCAGCAGCCCGGGACTAGCGGGGGGGGGAACGCAGTATTTT.

In this sample, this clone turned up once. The chain joins TRBV6-4 to TRBJ1-2; 7 positions match TRBD1. This CDR3 region has 14 residues. Per germline, CDR1 MRHNA and CDR2 SNTAGT. J was trimmed by 2 bases and V by 5 bases; bases with no gene match: 5. The CDR3 coding sequence is TGTGCCAGCAGTTCCGGGACAGCAAACTATGGCTACACCTTC. Amino acids: CASSSGTANYGYTF.

V gene TRBV2 combines with J gene TRBJ2-2; weak D call: TRBD1 (6 bases). V lost 4 bases and J 5 bases, leaving 14 bases between the germline ends. There are 15 residues in the CDR3. Germline CDR1 reads SNHLY; CDR2 reads FYNNEI. This chain's CDR3 is CASSGGGQTTGELFF. The CDR3 coding sequence is TGTGCCAGCAGTGGAGGAGGACAGACAACCGGGGAGCTGTTTTTT.

V gene TRBV9 combines with J gene TRBJ2-2, with TRBD1 identical over 7 bases. CDR3 length equals 18 residues. V gave up 0 bases and J gave up 2 bases; unmatched junction bases: 10. Germline V CDR1 and CDR2: SGDLS, YYNGEE. CDR3 DNA sequence: TGTGCCAGCAGCGTAGAGGGGGCAACTTCGATCAACACCGGGGAGCTGTTTTTT. Its translation: CASSVEGATSINTGELFF.

The chain employs TRBV14 and TRBJ1-1, with D perhaps TRBD1 (5 bases). Germline CDR1 reads SGHDN; CDR2 reads FVKESK. Trimming left V 1 base short and J 0 bases short, with 12 bases between. This CDR3 has 16 residues. The CDR3 nucleotides read TGTGCCAGCAGCCAAGGGAGGGGAACACTGAACACTGAAGCTTTCTTT. Translation: CASSQGRGTLNTEAFF.